This TCR beta chain appears in the sequencing data of a study of T cells after yellow fever vaccination. Concerning this clonotype: Antigen: not known.

General study points: There was a small share of clonotypes that showed up in both the CD4 and CD8 compartments. Abundant clonotypes from the bulk population could get into FACS-sorted repertoires as contaminants. Primary-vaccination clones mostly resurfaced post-booster (96% CD4, approximately 87% CD8).

Production of TCR cDNA was by 5'RACE template switching, which also added a universal primer site and UMIs. TCRdb ran MiXCR on the 5' RACE reads and lists one entry per CDR3 protein. The data contain some 320,000 distinct CDR3 sequences, approximately 9% of them seen just once; the ten biggest clones take up more than 15%. V lost 0 bases and J lost 2; bases outside the gene matches: 4. Germline-derived CDR1 and CDR2 are LNHNV and YYDKDF (reference sequence). The CDR3 consists of 16 residues. The source is a man younger than 35 who received the YFV17D yellow fever vaccine. This chain joins TRBV15 and TRBJ2-5; TRBD2 matches at 9 bases. The sequenced sample was PBMCs, obtained on the day of the first yellow fever vaccination. The DNA for the CDR3 is TGTGCCACCAGCAGAGAAGGCGGGGGGGTTCAAGAGACCCAGTACTTC. The encoded protein is CATSREGGGVQETQYF.